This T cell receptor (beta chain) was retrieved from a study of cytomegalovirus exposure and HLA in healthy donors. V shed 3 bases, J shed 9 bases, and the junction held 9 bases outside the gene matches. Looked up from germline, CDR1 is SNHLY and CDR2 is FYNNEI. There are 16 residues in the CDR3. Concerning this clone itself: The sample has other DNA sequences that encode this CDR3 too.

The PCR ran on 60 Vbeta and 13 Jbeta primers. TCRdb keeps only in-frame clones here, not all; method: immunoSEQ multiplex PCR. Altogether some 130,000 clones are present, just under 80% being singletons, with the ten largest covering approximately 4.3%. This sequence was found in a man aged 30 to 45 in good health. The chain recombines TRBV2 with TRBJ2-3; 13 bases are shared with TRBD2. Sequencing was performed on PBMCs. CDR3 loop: CASSERGGTSGTTQYF. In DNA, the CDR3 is TGTGCCAGCAGTGAGCGCGGAGGGACTAGCGGGACGACGCAGTATTTT.